The entry that follows covers one T cell receptor (beta chain) sequence. No cognate antigen has been identified for it. Qualities for individual bases were not recorded, and no much larger clone is one base off. The source of the sample is a study of CD8 T cells in Susac syndrome (dated by TCRdb to the late 2010s). Context from the whole study: Among the Susac syndrome patients who were sequenced, clinically active disease was present in about six and clinical remission was observed in under ten. At blood withdrawal, Susac syndrome patients were therapy-naive, treated with corticosteroids (with IVIg additionally given to some), or treated with IVIg alone. Whether CD8+ T cell activation and differentiation in Susac syndrome was antigen driven was tested using repertoire sequencing. CD8+ T cell repertoire clonality was compared between more than 9 healthy donors, approximately 14 Susac syndrome patients and some 15 multiple sclerosis patients.

The study at large found these results: Susac syndrome CD8+ repertoires showed clonal expansion, highest in CD8+ TEMRA cells and greater in clinically active than remitting patients. The TCR sequencing and HLA analysis was acknowledged to have included a relatively small number of individuals. In the total CD8+ and CD8+ TEMRA repertoires, more than 15 and five Susac-specific public clones, respectively, were identified.

Memory subsets for TEMRA sorting were defined by CD27 and CD45RA staining, since CD62L sheds upon thawing. Peripheral blood CD8+ and CD4+ T cells from healthy donors, Susac syndrome patients and multiple sclerosis patients were profiled by high-throughput TCR beta sequencing. Both total CD8+ T cells and sorted CD8+ TEMRA cells were sequenced from six Susac syndrome patients. The Susac syndrome patients fulfilled recently defined diagnostic criteria for either definite or probable disease. Bulk CD8+ and CD4+ T cells were purified by magnetic negative isolation, whereas CD8+ TEMRA cells were enriched by FACS. Blood was collected in EDTA tubes and processed within 24 hours, with PBMCs isolated through density gradient centrifugation. PBMCs intended for TCR sequencing were cryopreserved in liquid nitrogen and were subsequently thawed in a 37 degrees C water bath. CD8+ TEMRA cells were enriched from thawed PBMCs by fluorescence-activated cell sorting on a BD FACSAria III. A purity of at least 90% was achieved for sorted or isolated CD4+, CD8+ and CD8+ TEMRA cells.

RNA was extracted with the RNeasy kit and roughly 0.5 to 1 ug was reverse transcribed using random hexamers. The immunoSEQ multiplex PCR assay, covering 54 Vbeta and 13 Jbeta segments, was used to amplify TCR beta CDR3 regions. Bias from PCR amplification was corrected by using a synthetic template baseline for primer optimization and for computational correction. The source study handled its data this way. Reads were annotated to V, D and J genes according to IMGT and were analyzed with immunoSEQ Analyzer, with only productive sequences retained. Clonality was computed as one minus Shannon entropy normalized by log2 of the number of productive unique sequences. For each patient and control, public and private clones were evaluated among the 100 most prevalent clones. Clones were defined as Susac-specific if absent from the healthy and MS cohorts, from more than 900 published viral clones and from other ImmuneACCESS disease sequences. TCRdb reanalyzed the raw reads on its own, using fastp at Q25 for trimming and MiXCR for clone calling, and kept in-frame beta chains. All rows with the same CDR3 protein become a single entry with the most common DNA and genes. Clone size and V and J calls follow TCRdb, not the original study. The sample table lists about 2,000 distinct CDR3 sequences, under 75% of them with a count of one. Roughly a tenth of the sample rests with the top ten.

Trimming takes 3 bases off V and 3 bases off J; junction bases not matched to a gene: 5. The CDR3 goes from the cysteine to the phenylalanine over 14 residues. Just CDR3 DNA is preserved here, 42 bases in frame from base 1. Based on the germline V gene, the CDR1 and CDR2 sequences are LGHNA and YNFKEQ. Sequencing used CD8+ TEMRA cells from PBMCs. Sample cell subset or site, as interpreted from the label and publication: FACS-sorted terminally differentiated effector memory CD8+ T cells re-expressing CD45RA (CD8+ TEMRA). The TCR originated in a human donor with Susac syndrome. In this chain, TRBV4-2 is recombined with TRBJ2-7, with 7 bases in between that match TRBD1. Read as DNA, the sequence is TGTGCCAGCAGCCAGGGGACAGTTGGCTACGAGCAGTACTTC. This gives the protein CASSQGTVGYEQYF.